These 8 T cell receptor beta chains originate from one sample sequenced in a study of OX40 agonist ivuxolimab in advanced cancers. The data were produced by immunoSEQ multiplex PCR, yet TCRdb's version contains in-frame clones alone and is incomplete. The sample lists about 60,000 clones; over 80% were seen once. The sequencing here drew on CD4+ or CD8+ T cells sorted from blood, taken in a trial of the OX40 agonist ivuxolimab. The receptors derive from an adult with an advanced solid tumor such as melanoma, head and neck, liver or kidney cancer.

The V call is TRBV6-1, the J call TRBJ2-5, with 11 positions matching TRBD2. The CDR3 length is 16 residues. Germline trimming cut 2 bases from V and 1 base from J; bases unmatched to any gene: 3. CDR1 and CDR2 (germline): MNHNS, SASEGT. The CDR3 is CASSEIAGGPQETQYF. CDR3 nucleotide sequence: TGTGCCAGCAGTGAAATAGCGGGAGGGCCCCAAGAGACCCAGTACTTC.

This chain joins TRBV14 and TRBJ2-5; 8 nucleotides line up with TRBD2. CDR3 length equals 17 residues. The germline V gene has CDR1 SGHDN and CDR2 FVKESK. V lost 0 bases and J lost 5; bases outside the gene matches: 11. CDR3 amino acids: CASSQEIPSGSGETQYF. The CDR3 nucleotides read TGTGCCAGCAGCCAAGAGATACCCAGCGGGAGCGGGGAGACCCAGTACTTC. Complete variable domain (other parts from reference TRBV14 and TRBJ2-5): EAGVTQFPSHSVIEKGQTVTLRCDPISGHDNLYWYRRVMGKEIKFLLHFVKESKQDESGMPNNRFLAERTGGTYSTLKVQPAELEDSGVYFCASSQEIPSGSGETQYFGPGTRLLVL.

The CDR3, as DNA: TGTGCCAGCAGCTACTCGACCGGCTACGAGCAGTACTTC. Its protein is CASSYSTGYEQYF. The chain carries TRBV7-3 and TRBJ2-7; D remains ambiguous. The V end lost 4 bases, the J end lost 3 bases, and 10 bases lay between the germline ends. Germline CDR1 reads SGHTA; CDR2 reads FQGTGA. The CDR3 runs to 13 residues.

The CDR3 spells CASSYGGTLNTEAFF. DNA for the CDR3: TGTGCCAGCAGTTACGGCGGCACCTTGAACACTGAAGCTTTCTTT. V and J are TRBV6-5 and TRBJ1-1, with D unresolved. V was pared by 2 bases and J by 0 bases, with 10 bases between. The germline V gene encodes CDR1 MNHEY and CDR2 SVGAGI. CDR3 length equals 15 residues.

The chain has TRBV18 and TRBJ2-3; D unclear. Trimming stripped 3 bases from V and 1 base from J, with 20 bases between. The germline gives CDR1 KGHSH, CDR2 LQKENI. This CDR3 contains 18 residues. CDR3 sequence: CASSPDAGPTPGTDTQYF. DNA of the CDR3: TGTGCCAGCTCACCCGACGCAGGTCCGACCCCCGGCACAGATACGCAGTATTTT.

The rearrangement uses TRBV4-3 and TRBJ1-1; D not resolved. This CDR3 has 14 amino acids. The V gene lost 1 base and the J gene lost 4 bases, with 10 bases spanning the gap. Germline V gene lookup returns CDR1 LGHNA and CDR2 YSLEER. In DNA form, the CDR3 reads TGCGCCAGCAGCCAAGGAGCGTACGGCACTGAAGCTTTCTTT. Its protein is CASSQGAYGTEAFF.

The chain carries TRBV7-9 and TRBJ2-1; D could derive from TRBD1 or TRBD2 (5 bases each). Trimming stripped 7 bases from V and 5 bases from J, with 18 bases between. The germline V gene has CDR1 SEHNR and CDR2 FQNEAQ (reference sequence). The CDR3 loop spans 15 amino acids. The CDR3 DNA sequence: TGTGCCAGCACCCTGGGGGTTGAGGTGAACAATGAGCAGTTCTTC. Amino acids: CASTLGVEVNNEQFF.

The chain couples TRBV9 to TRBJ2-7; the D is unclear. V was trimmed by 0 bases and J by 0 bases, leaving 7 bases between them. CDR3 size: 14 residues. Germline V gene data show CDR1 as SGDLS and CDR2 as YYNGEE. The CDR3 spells CASSVVGGSYEQYF. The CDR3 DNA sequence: TGTGCCAGCAGCGTAGTCGGCGGCTCCTACGAGCAGTACTTC. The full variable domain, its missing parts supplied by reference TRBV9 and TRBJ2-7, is DSGVTQTPKHLITATGQRVTLRCSPRSGDLSVYWYQQSLDQGLQFLIQYYNGEERAKGNILERFSAQQFPDLHSELNLSSLELGDSALYFCASSVVGGSYEQYFGPGTRLTVT.